The text below deals with one T cell receptor beta chain. Its cognate antigen has yet to be identified. Base quality data are lacking; no much larger clone is found one base away. Relative to germline, V is 2 bases shorter and J is 5 bases shorter, with 16 bases between their ends. Including cysteine and phenylalanine, the CDR3 has 16 amino acids. Of all the DNA, just the CDR3 is kept, 48 bases in frame from base 1. CDR1 and CDR2 are drawn from the germline V gene: MNHNS, SASEGT. Library construction relied on the immunoSEQ multiplex PCR assay. T cell repertoires were profiled with deep sequencing of rearranged TCR beta loci together with multiparametric flow cytometry. TCRdb's version of the immuneACCESS table is confined to in-frame rearrangements and falls short of the full clone set. An unresolved V gene accounts for under half of the shortfall where checked; the remainder is of unknown origin. The sample includes over 25,000 clones, with roughly 90% observed a single time. The biggest ten clones account for approximately 6.2% of the sample.

This entry belongs to a study of lymphopenia after photon versus proton radiotherapy (dated by TCRdb to between 2017 and 2020). As for the study more broadly: In patients with gastrointestinal tumors who developed high-grade lymphopenia, the study compared the immunological effects of photon radiation therapy with those of proton radiation therapy. The study aimed to characterize how the two radiation modalities differ in their impact on the immune system. The roughly 21 patients in the cohort had gastrointestinal tumors, were treated with either photon or proton therapy, and subsequently developed lymphopenia.

General findings and caveats noted by the study authors: The survival association was examined only in patients who died, and the authors described better survival with proton therapy as a possibility, not as a demonstrated result. Relative stability during treatment was observed in proton-treated patients, whereas loss of naive T cells and TCR diversity and gain of effector/memory populations were observed in photon-treated patients. After the lymphocyte count nadir, photon-treated repertoires showed oligoclonal expansion, especially of CD8+ Temra cells, which drove the drop in diversity. Among patients across the cohort who died, overall survival time showed an inverse correlation with a larger post-nadir drop in TCR diversity.

The chain is made from TRBV6-1 and TRBJ1-5; TRBD1 might be the D gene, on 5 matching bases. Sequencing was performed on peripheral blood, taken from a patient treated with photon-based radiotherapy. The sequence derives from a woman in her fifties or sixties with pancreatic cancer. The sequenced DNA is TGTGCCAGCAGTGAAAGCTCCTACACGGGGGATCAGCCCCAGCATTTT. Its protein reads: CASSESSYTGDQPQHF.